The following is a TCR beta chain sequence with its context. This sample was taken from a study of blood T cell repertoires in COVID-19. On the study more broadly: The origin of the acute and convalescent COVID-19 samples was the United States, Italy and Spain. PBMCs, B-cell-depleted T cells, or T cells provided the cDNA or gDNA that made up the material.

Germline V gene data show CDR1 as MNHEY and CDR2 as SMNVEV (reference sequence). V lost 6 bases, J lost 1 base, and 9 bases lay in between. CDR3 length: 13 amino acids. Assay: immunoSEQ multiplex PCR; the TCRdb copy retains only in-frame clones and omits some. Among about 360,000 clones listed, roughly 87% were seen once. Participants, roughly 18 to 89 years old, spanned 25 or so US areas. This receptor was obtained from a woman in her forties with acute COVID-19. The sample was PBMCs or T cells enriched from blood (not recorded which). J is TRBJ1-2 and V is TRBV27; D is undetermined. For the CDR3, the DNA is TGTGCCAGCAGAGAACAGCTTAACTATGGCTACACCTTC. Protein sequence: CASREQLNYGYTF.